The 9 T cell receptor beta chains below were found in one sample sequenced in a study of OX40 agonist ivuxolimab in advanced cancers. Repertoires were generated with immunoSEQ multiplex PCR, while TCRdb's copy carries only in-frame clones and drops some. The sample has about 77,000 clones, about 86% seen once; the top ten hold 0.76%. Sequencing used CD4+ or CD8+ T cells sorted from blood, obtained in a trial of the OX40 agonist ivuxolimab. These receptors were taken from an adult with an advanced solid tumor such as melanoma, head and neck, liver or kidney cancer.

This clone was detected once. The rearrangement links TRBV19 to TRBJ1-1; the D gene is possibly TRBD1 (5 bases). CDR3 length: 17 amino acids. The V and J ends lost 7 bases and 0 bases respectively, with 21 bases between them. CDR1 is LNHDA and CDR2 is SQIVND in the germline V gene (reference sequence). The CDR3 region is CASTPGFDRILNTEAFF. The CDR3 nucleotides read TGTGCCAGTACCCCGGGGTTTGACAGAATCCTGAACACTGAAGCTTTCTTT.

The chain carries TRBV6-5 and TRBJ2-7; D is undetermined. The CDR3 consists of 11 residues. The ends were cut back, 4 bases at V and 3 bases at J, with 4 bases in the middle. CDR1 MNHEY and CDR2 SVGAGI come from the germline V gene. The CDR3 here is CASSSIYEQYF. The CDR3 DNA is TGTGCCAGCAGTTCGATCTACGAGCAGTACTTC.

This clone was seen just once. V is TRBV29-1 and J is TRBJ2-7; TRBD1 matches 7 bases. Germline CDR1 is SQVTM and CDR2 is ANQGSEA. J was trimmed by 3 bases and V by 6 bases; bases with no gene match: 11. CDR3 length: 14 residues. CDR3 nucleotides: TGCAGCGTCCGGCGACAGGGAAGGGGCTACGAGCAGTACTTC. Its protein product is CSVRRQGRGYEQYF.

The chain joins TRBV11-1 to TRBJ2-5; D uncertain. The germline V gene has CDR1 SGHAT and CDR2 FQDESV (reference sequence). The CDR3 spans 13 residues. Trimming cost V 3 bases and J 1 base, with 6 bases left between them. The DNA for the CDR3 is TGTGCCAGCAGCTTCGGCGGCCAAGAGACCCAGTACTTC. Protein product: CASSFGGQETQYF.

V is TRBV5-1 and J is TRBJ2-3; the match to TRBD1 covers 8 bases. With 4 bases clipped from V and 2 bases from J, the junction kept 6 bases outside the gene matches. Germline lookup yields CDR1 SGHRS and CDR2 YFSETQ. The CDR3 extends over 15 amino acids. CDR3 loop: CASSPGTGYTDTQYF. Here the CDR3 DNA reads TGCGCCAGCAGCCCGGGGACAGGATACACAGATACGCAGTATTTT. Looking up the rest from reference TRBV5-1 and TRBJ2-3 gives the full variable domain: KAGVTQTPRYLIKTRGQQVTLSCSPISGHRSVSWYQQTPGQGLQFLFEYFSETQRNKGNFPGRFSGRQFSNSRSEMNVSTLELGDSALYLCASSPGTGYTDTQYFGPGTRLTVL.

The V call is TRBV5-6, the J call TRBJ1-5; no firm D call. CDR3 length: 14 amino acids. With 3 bases removed from V and 2 bases from J, the gap between germline ends came to 9 bases. Germline CDR1 reads SGHDT; CDR2 reads YYEEEE. CDR3 amino acids: CASSSHGGNQPQHF. The CDR3 coding sequence is TGTGCCAGCAGCTCCCACGGGGGCAATCAGCCCCAGCATTTT.

This chain joins TRBV19 and TRBJ2-3; D gene ambiguous. This CDR3 spans 14 amino acids. CDR1 is LNHDA and CDR2 is SQIVND in the germline V gene (reference sequence). The germline V and J ends were trimmed by 5 bases and 0 bases, with 9 bases remaining between them. The CDR3 DNA reads as TGTGCCAGTAGTCGAGGCGACAGCACAGATACGCAGTATTTT. Its translation: CASSRGDSTDTQYF.

The J gene is TRBJ1-1, the V gene TRBV7-9; D might be TRBD1 (5 bases). Per the germline V gene, CDR1 is SEHNR and CDR2 is FQNEAQ (reference sequence). V lost 5 bases and J 8 bases, leaving 15 bases between the germline ends. This CDR3 is 13 amino acids long. The CDR3 is CASSLRGRHEAFF. CDR3 coding DNA: TGTGCCAGCAGCCTAAGGGGACGGCACGAAGCTTTCTTT.

This rearrangement joins TRBV7-2 to TRBJ1-3, with D uncertain. The CDR3 is 13 amino acids. The germline V gene has CDR1 SGHTA and CDR2 FQGNSA. V was clipped by 7 bases and J by 4 bases, with 11 bases between them. CDR3 amino acids: CASTLTFGNTIYF. As DNA, the CDR3 is TGTGCCAGCACCCTGACATTCGGAAACACCATATATTTT.